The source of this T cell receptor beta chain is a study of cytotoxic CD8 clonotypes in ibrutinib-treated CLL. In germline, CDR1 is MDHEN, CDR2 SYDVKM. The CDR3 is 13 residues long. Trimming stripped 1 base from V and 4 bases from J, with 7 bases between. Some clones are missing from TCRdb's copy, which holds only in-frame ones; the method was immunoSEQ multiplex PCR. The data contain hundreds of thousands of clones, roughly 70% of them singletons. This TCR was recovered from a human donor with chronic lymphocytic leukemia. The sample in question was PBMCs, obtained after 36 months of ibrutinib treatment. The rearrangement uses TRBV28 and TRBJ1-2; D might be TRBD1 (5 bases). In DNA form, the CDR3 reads TGTGCCAGCAGTTTATCAGGGCCCTATGGCTACACCTTC. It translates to CASSLSGPYGYTF.